Below, one T cell receptor (beta chain) is given with its context. In the source study's methods: Estimates of nucleated cell counts were drawn from the amplification of reference gene primers. Assay used: immunoSEQ multiplex PCR; TCRdb lists only in-frame clones, some missing. V, J and clone size are those of that table, while D and trimming were read from the DNA. The repertoire has about 110,000 clones, 88% of them found once; the top ten carry around 6.5%. This sample stems from a study of blood T cell repertoires in COVID-19. About the study: The United States, Italy and Spain were the sources of the acute and convalescent COVID-19 samples. T cells, B-cell-depleted T cells, or PBMCs provided the cDNA or gDNA that served as material.

V was trimmed by 0 bases and J by 2 bases, leaving 10 bases between them. The CDR3 sequence is 15 residues long. Germline V gives CDR1 LGHNA, CDR2 YSLEER. The V call is TRBV4-3, the J call TRBJ1-1; D remains ambiguous. The receptor was isolated from a man aged 45-65 years with active or convalescent COVID-19. Sequencing input: peripheral blood. The CDR3 DNA sequence: TGCGCCAGCAGCCAAGACCCAGGTGGAAACACTGAAGCTTTCTTT. Protein product: CASSQDPGGNTEAFF.